This TCR beta chain came from a study of blood T cell repertoires in COVID-19. Turning to the study itself: Sites in the United States, Italy and Spain provided acute and convalescent COVID-19 samples.

The table came from immunoSEQ multiplex PCR; TCRdb's copy has only in-frame clones and leaves some out. The sample has 190,000 or so clones, more than 80% seen once. V was pared by 3 bases and J by 0 bases, with 12 bases between. The germline CDR1 and CDR2 sequences are KGHSH and LQKENI. This CDR3 is 15 amino acids long. Symptom resolution, clearance, or two negative PCRs marked the recovered donors of Cohort 3. The clonotype originates from a man aged 30-40 years who had recovered from COVID-19. J is TRBJ2-7 and V is TRBV18, with D possibly TRBD1 on 5 matching bases. Material: PBMCs or T cells enriched from blood (not recorded which). In nucleotides, the CDR3 is TGTGCCAGCTCACCGGGGCCCCAGGGCTCCTACGAGCAGTACTTC. This codes for CASSPGPQGSYEQYF. Full variable domain (remainder filled in from reference TRBV18 and TRBJ2-7): NAGVMQNPRHLVRRRGQEARLRCSPMKGHSHVYWYRQLPEEGLKFMVYLQKENIIDESGMPKERFSAEFPKEGPSILRIQQVVRGDSAAYFCASSPGPQGSYEQYFGPGTRLTVT.